The T cell receptor (beta chain) described here comes from a study of tumor-infiltrating lymphocytes in primary liver carcinoma. Overall study: Through surgical resection, the patients' primary liver carcinoma was treated. General study points: For tumor-adjacent and tumor-blood pairs, overlap was less than that seen for tumor region pairs.

About this clonotype: No antigen is known for it.

The authors made TCR beta cDNA from 500 to 600 ng total RNA with a constant-region primer. It was through three nested multiplex PCR rounds of slightly modified ARM-PCR that TCR beta libraries arose. For roughly 10 cycles apiece, the opening two PCR rounds ran with TRBV1-TRBV30 forward primers and a C-beta reverse primer. TCRdb re-called the multiplex PCR reads through MiXCR, storing one row per CDR3 protein. The sample shows about 320,000 distinct CDR3 sequences, roughly three fifths of them seen only once. The CDR3 has 16 residues. CDR1 SGHKS and CDR2 YYEKEE come from the germline V gene (reference sequence). Deletions cut 2 bases from V and 2 bases from J, with 14 bases between. It was unsorted whole blood that yielded blood RNA, and germline DNA was also extracted. Preoperatively, roughly 4 milliliters of peripheral blood were collected.

The sequence was obtained from a woman aged 25 to 45 with primary liver carcinoma and hepatitis B virus infection. The V and J genes are TRBV5-5 and TRBJ1-5, with D maybe TRBD1 (6 bases). Sequenced material: peripheral blood. CDR3 in DNA: TGTGCCAGCAGCTTTGGACAGTCTGGTGGCAATCAGCCCCAGCATTTT. Protein product: CASSFGQSGGNQPQHF.